This T cell receptor beta chain originates from a study of blood T cell repertoires in COVID-19. Study information: The United States, Italy and Spain provided the acute and convalescent COVID-19 samples. From T cells, B-cell-depleted T cells, or PBMCs came the material, which was cDNA or gDNA.

In the original processing: From reference gene primer amplification, estimates of nucleated cell counts were derived. Sequenced by immunoSEQ multiplex PCR; TCRdb stores in-frame clones only, minus some. Clonal size and the V and J genes are those of that table, whereas D and trimming came from the DNA. The sample contains about 260,000 clones, 70% to 90% of which appear only once. Sequencing was done on a sample of peripheral blood. This sequence was found in a man aged 30-40 years with active or convalescent COVID-19.

CDR3 in amino acids: CATSTGVSSGNTIYF. The CDR3 DNA is TGTGCCACCTCAACAGGGGTCAGCTCTGGAAACACCATATATTTT. The V gene is TRBV7-2, the J gene TRBJ1-3, with 7 bases fitting TRBD1. V shed 10 bases, J shed 0 bases, and the junction held 9 bases outside the gene matches. Germline V CDR1 and CDR2: SGHTA, FQGNSA. This CDR3 comprises 15 residues.